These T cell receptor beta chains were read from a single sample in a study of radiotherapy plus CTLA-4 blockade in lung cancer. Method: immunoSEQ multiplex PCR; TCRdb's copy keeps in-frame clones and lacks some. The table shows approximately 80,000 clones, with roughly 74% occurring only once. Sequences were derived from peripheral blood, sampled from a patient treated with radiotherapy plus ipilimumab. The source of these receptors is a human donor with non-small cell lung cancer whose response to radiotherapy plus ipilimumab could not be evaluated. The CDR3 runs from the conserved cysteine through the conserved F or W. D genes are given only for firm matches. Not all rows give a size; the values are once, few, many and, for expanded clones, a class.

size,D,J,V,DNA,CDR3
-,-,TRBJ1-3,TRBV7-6,TGTGCCAGCAGCACTCAGGGGTACCTCTCTGGAAACACCATATATTTT,CASSTQGYLSGNTIYF
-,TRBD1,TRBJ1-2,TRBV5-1,TGCGCCAGCAGCGCGAACCCGGGACAGGCCTTCTTCACCTTC,CASSANPGQAFFTF
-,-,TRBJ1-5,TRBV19,TGTGCCAGTAGTATTATCGGGTCGGGATATAGCAATCAGCCCCAGCATTTT,CASSIIGSGYSNQPQHF
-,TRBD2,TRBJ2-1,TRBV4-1,TGCGCCAGCAGCGTGATCCAACTAGCGGGGAATGAGCAGTTCTTC,CASSVIQLAGNEQFF
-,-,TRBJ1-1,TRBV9,TGTGCCAGCAGCCCCCTCGTCCTGAACACTGAAGCTTTCTTT,CASSPLVLNTEAFF
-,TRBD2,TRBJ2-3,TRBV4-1,TGCGCCAGCAGCCCGGGACTAGCGGGAGGTGGGGATACGCAGTATTTT,CASSPGLAGGGDTQYF
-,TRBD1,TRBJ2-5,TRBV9,TGTGCCAGCAGCGTAGTGACAGGGGGCGAAGGGGAGACCCAGTACTTC,CASSVVTGGEGETQYF
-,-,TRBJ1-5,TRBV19,TGTGCCAGTAGTATATTCCGAATCGGGGGCAATCAGCCCCAGCATTTT,CASSIFRIGGNQPQHF
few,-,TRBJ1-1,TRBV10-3,TGTGCCATCAGTGAAAGGCAGGGCGGTGAAGCTTTCTTT,CAISERQGGEAFF
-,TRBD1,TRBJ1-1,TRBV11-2,TGTGCCAGCAGCCCTGGGACAGGAGAAGCTTTCTTT,CASSPGTGEAFF
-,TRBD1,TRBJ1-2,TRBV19,TGTGCCAGTATCGACAGGGGATCTAACTATGGCTACACCTTC,CASIDRGSNYGYTF
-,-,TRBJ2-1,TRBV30,TGTGCCTGGTCGGGAGACAATGAGCAGTTCTTC,CAWSGDNEQFF
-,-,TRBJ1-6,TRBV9,TGTGCCAGCAGCGTAGCGGAGGGTTGGGCCCTCCACTTT,CASSVAEGWALHF
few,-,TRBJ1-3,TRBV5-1,TGCGCCAGCAGCGTGGACAGCTCTGGAAACACCATATATTTT,CASSVDSSGNTIYF
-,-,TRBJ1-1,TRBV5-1,TGCGCCAGCAGCTTGGTTGGCAGGGGAAATCTGAACACTGAAGCTTTCTTT,CASSLVGRGNLNTEAFF
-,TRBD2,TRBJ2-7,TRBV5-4,TGTGCCAGCAGCGCCAAGTTCACTAGCGGGAGAGGGTACGAGCAGTACTTC,CASSAKFTSGRGYEQYF
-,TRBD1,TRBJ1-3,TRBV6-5,TGTGCCAGCAGTTACTCGGTCACAGGGGCTGGAAACACCATATATTTT,CASSYSVTGAGNTIYF
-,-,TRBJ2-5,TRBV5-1,TGCGCCAGCAGCTTGGCCGGTGGAAGCGGGCGGGAGACCCAGTACTTC,CASSLAGGSGRETQYF
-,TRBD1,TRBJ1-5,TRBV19,TGTGCCAGTAGATGGGACAGGGTCGATCAGCCCCAGCATTTT,CASRWDRVDQPQHF
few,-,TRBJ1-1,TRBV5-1,TGCGCCAGCAGCTTGGCGTGGACAGACAACACTGAAGCTTTCTTT,CASSLAWTDNTEAFF